Described below is a single TCR beta chain sequence and its context. This clone was seen just once. The target of this receptor is not known. Per-nucleotide qualities are absent, and no much larger clonotype sits a single base away. The cohort consisted of 666 healthy bone marrow donors. At the time of sampling, all cohort members were nominally healthy, though unrecorded immune exposures were likely present. The donor tested CMV seronegative and was one of the 352 seronegative cohort members. A peripheral blood sample was provided by each donor, and peripheral blood mononuclear cells were used for TCR beta sequencing. Genomic DNA was extracted from the blood cell samples with the Qiagen DNeasy Blood Extraction Kit. Library method: the immunoSEQ multiplex PCR assay. For the multiplex PCR, a mixture combining 60 forward primers for TCR Vbeta segments and 13 reverse primers for TCR Jbeta segments was used. Amplification of the CDR3 region of rearranged TCR beta genes was performed with a multiplex PCR assay on genomic DNA. Amplified TCR beta libraries were sequenced as 87-base-pair reads on the Illumina HiSeq System. The original methods were these. Across the 600 to 700 repertoires, a later analysis counted approximately 75 million unique TCR beta chains, 8.5 million to 12 million of which were shared by at least two donors. A nearest-neighbor algorithm error-corrected the raw reads and collapsed the reads into unique sequences, merging closely related sequences to remove PCR and sequencing errors. CDR3 sequences were aligned to IMGT reference sequences to assign V, D and J gene segments. For a sequence to be retained, a match of at least six nucleotides was required to both a V gene segment and a J gene segment. A rearrangement counted as productive if the CDR3 had no stop codons and remained in frame with V and J, and every other rearrangement counted as non-productive. CDR3 was defined by IMGT convention, running from the second conserved V-encoded cysteine to the conserved J-encoded phenylalanine. In an earlier analysis of around 540 of the donors, sequences lacking an unambiguous match to a single V gene segment were excluded. An earlier analysis of 500 to 700 of the donors classified V segments as functional when productive rearrangements were above 56.7% and as segregating when the standard deviation between donors was above 5%. A statistical classification framework was built for diagnosing cytomegalovirus status from the catalog of TCR beta chain sequences. In a later analysis, TCR nucleotide sequences were compared against IMGT/GENE-DB human TR gene sequences so that V and J genes could be assigned. Using the TCRdist pipeline, a later analysis assigned CDR3 sequences along with most-parsimonious VDJ recombination scenarios. In a later analysis, every TCR beta chain was defined by the combination of its CDR3 amino acid sequence and its V-gene family, and reads without a unique V-gene family were dropped. As a way to deal with suspected cross-contamination and a sequencing artifact, a later analysis dropped nearly 600 nucleotide sequences that were highly shared and had low generation probability. A later analysis calculated a clonal expansion index for each public chain from normalized within-repertoire ranks of inferred template counts. In a later analysis, generation probabilities were computed using a VDJ recombination model fitted to out-of-frame rearrangements, and the results were checked against IGoR. In a later analysis, TCR-TCR, TCR-HLA and TCR-CMV co-occurrence was scored with hypergeometric tests, and a repertoire-size bias correction was applied to TCR pairs. False discovery rates were estimated in a later analysis by permuting HLA or CMV assignments 20 times. In a later analysis, co-occurring TCRs were grouped using DBSCAN, with TCRdist sequence similarity added in when clustering inside HLA-allele-positive subsets. For co-occurrence clustering, repertoires with fewer than 30,000 or more than 120,000 public chains were excluded, along with five repertoires with anomalous nucleotide sharing. TCRdb's version of the immuneACCESS table is confined to in-frame rearrangements and falls short of the full clone set. An unresolved V gene accounts for under half of the shortfall where checked; the remainder is of unknown origin. Clonal size and the V and J genes are those of that table, whereas D and trimming came from the DNA. In all, the sample holds over 50,000 clones, and 77% of those were seen once. In total, the top ten clones hold around 2.4% of the sample.

These data are taken from a study of cytomegalovirus exposure and HLA in healthy donors (dated by TCRdb to the late 2010s). A note on the overall study: An earlier analysis of fewer than 750 of the donors reported approximately 280 Gb of sequence data and 117 million unique TCR beta sequences obtained from about 200 million T cells. On average, approximately 250,000 unique TCR beta nucleotide sequences were sequenced per donor among fewer than 500 genotyped donors of the cohort, with about 19% of those sequences being non-productive. A later analysis re-analyzed previously published TCR beta repertoires from roughly 630 donors and added high-resolution HLA genotyping to study TCR occurrence patterns. The study combined high-throughput TCR immunosequencing, statistical association of individual TCRs with disease status, and machine learning to predict cytomegalovirus infection status. The genetic ancestry cluster associated with self-reported Caucasian donors included 81% of the 300 to 450 genotyped donors. Besides the first cohort of approximately 710 subjects, a separate validation cohort made up of 120 or so different subjects was used. The number of donors typed differed by locus, with 629-630 for A, B, C, DRB1 and DQB1, more than 500 for DQA1, some 570 for DPA1, and around 460 for DPB1. Alongside the repertoire data, information on donor age, sex, ethnicity and CMV serostatus was compiled. Every repertoire in the discovery cohort had been generated on one and the same sequencing platform. The study aimed to test whether signatures of past pathogen exposure could be identified by cataloging public T cell receptors. A later genetic analysis took genome-wide SNP genotypes for about three fifths of the 666 donors and used that subset as a discovery cohort. The study profiled the T cell repertoires of 500 to 800 subjects by immunosequencing and related them to cytomegalovirus serostatus. An early release that covered about 600 HLA-typed donors contained approximately 300 gigabases of sequencing data and 75 million to 100 million unique TCR sequences. Because of strong linkage in the cohort, five DR-DQ haplotypes were treated as single units for association and clustering. In an earlier analysis of about 590 of the donors, high-throughput TCR beta sequencing was used to judge whether each TCR beta V gene segment behaved as functional or pseudogenic. Class I and class II HLA loci were covered by the typing at four-digit resolution. In the later analysis, no new phenotypic data were used to find candidate immune exposures; instead, reliance was placed on TCR beta sequences and their occurrence across donors. The full study reports these points: It was suggested by the authors that the approach could potentially be generalized to other disease states and immunological phenotypes. In a later analysis, some 17,000 TCR beta sequences were associated with specific HLA alleles at a false discovery rate of 0.05. The only immune exposure information available for the cohort was CMV serostatus. In a later analysis, the rate of TCR association differed among HLA loci, with DRB1 alleles having the most associated TCRs and HLA-C alleles having the fewest. A group of highly shared sequence variants was considered likely to be a technical artifact of the sequencing pipeline. Most CMV-associated TCR beta chains appeared to be HLA-restricted in a later analysis, and the HLA associations seemed to be driven largely by CMV exposure. In a later analysis, several top co-occurrence clusters were reported to appear linked to parvovirus B19, influenza, CMV and Epstein-Barr virus. Three of the identified cytomegalovirus-associated TCR beta chains were confirmed in vitro to be specific for cytomegalovirus antigens. A further reported finding was that TCR beta sequences accurately predicted the HLA-A and HLA-B alleles for most subjects in the first cohort. In an earlier analysis of 587 of the donors, most TCR beta V segments appeared in productive rearrangements about 90% or about 30% of the time, broadly matching IMGT annotations. When HLA alleles, especially DR and DQ, strongly co-occurred, TCR associations were difficult to assign to individual alleles. The classifier was reported to diagnose cytomegalovirus status with high specificity and sensitivity in both the original and validation cohorts. HLA typing was unavailable for some donors at each locus, so association tests used only the typed subset. Some IMGT-functional V segments, including TRBV6-2 and TRBV6-3, could not be distinguished by the 87-base-pair reads and were therefore excluded. Correlated functional status among segregating V segments might reflect linkage disequilibrium, but an unknown experimental factor could not be ruled out. In a later analysis, HLA-associated TCR beta chains showed more clonal expansion and lower generation probabilities than non-associated chains that were equally common. A later genetic analysis associated a missense DCLRE1C variant with V-gene and J-gene trimming of TCR beta chains, and an independent cohort replicated the association. In a later genetic analysis, fewer N-insertions in productive TCRs were reported among donors in an Asian-associated ancestry cluster than the approximately 630-donor mean. The cohort was sequenced for TCR beta chains only, and without alpha or paired-chain data the features that could be detected were limited. Because counts were too low, 15 or so rarely observed V segments, including chromosome 9 orphons, were excluded from the earlier analysis of some 590 of the donors. The study listed over 150 TCR beta chains as associated with cytomegalovirus. Most TCR sequences were observed very rarely across donors, whereas some public TCRs were present in many individuals. Sequencing depth was assumed to be roughly uniform across donors in the presence/absence analyses, though that assumption may not hold.

CDR1 and CDR2 are read off the germline V gene as SGHRS and YFSETQ. The CDR3, from cysteine to phenylalanine, totals 14 residues. The only DNA kept is the CDR3, 42 bases in frame from the first base. The V end gives up 0 bases and the J end 12 bases, leaving 9 bases in the junction not matched to a gene. The sequenced material came from PBMCs. The chain is encoded by TRBV5-1 joined to TRBJ2-3, with 8 bases aligning to TRBD2. This TCR came from a female donor in good health and CMV-seronegative. The DNA sequence follows: TGCGCCAGCAGCTTGGGAGTAGCGGGGAGAGGACAGTATTTT. This encodes CASSLGVAGRGQYF.